This record concerns one T cell receptor beta chain sequence. The data derive from a study of blood T cell repertoires in COVID-19. The CDR3 is 9 amino acids. Germline CDR1 reads DFQATT; CDR2 reads SNEGSKA (reference sequence). The V gene lost 6 bases and the J gene lost 3 bases, with 2 bases spanning the gap. The assay was immunoSEQ multiplex PCR, and TCRdb's table has in-frame clones only and misses some. The profile covers 230,000 or so clones, with about 85% appearing a single time and roughly 6.7% taken by the ten largest. The clonotype comes from a woman between 50 and 59 years old who had been exposed to COVID-19. The sequenced sample consisted of PBMCs or T cells enriched from blood (not recorded which). The chain employs TRBV20-1 and TRBJ1-2; D is unresolved. The CDR3 spells CSADYGYTF. As DNA, the CDR3 is TGCAGTGCCGACTATGGCTACACCTTC.